Presented here are 24 T cell receptor beta chains from one specimen sequenced in a study of T cell repertoires in cytomegalovirus infection. One entry per CDR3 protein, called by TCRdb with MiXCR from the reads. The sample shows about 270,000 distinct CDR3 sequences, less than 25% of them seen only once. These receptors have no known antigen. The sequencing used cultured PBMCs, collected from culture after CMV antigen stimulation. These TCRs come from a human donor in good health (CMV status not recorded). Some clones in this sample may be carry-over from other donors' samples.

The chain combines TRBV7-9 with TRBJ2-2, with D unresolved. Germline CDR1 SEHNR, CDR2 FQNEAQ (reference sequence). This CDR3 contains 14 residues. Between the trimmed V and J ends, which lost 2 bases and 2 bases, there was a span of 6 bases. CDR3 bases: TGTGCCAGCAGCTTATTGTTAAACACCGGGGAGCTGTTTTTT. Protein: CASSLLLNTGELFF.

There are a few counts of this clonotype. The rearrangement joins TRBV7-2 to TRBJ1-1; D uncertain. Germline V gene data show CDR1 as SGHTA and CDR2 as FQGNSA. This CDR3 is 13 amino acids long. Trimming removed 5 bases from V and 10 bases from J, with 17 bases in between. CDR3 residues: CASSLQTDWRAFF. CDR3 nucleotide sequence: TGTGCCAGCAGCCTGCAGACTGACTGGAGAGCTTTCTTT.

The chain couples TRBV7-9 to TRBJ1-3; the D gene is possibly TRBD1 (5 bases). Trimming left V 7 bases short and J 2 bases short, with 12 bases between. The germline CDR1 and CDR2 sequences are SEHNR and FQNEAQ (reference sequence). CDR3 length equals 14 residues. The chain's CDR3 is CASNNARAGNTIYF. CDR3 sequence (DNA): TGTGCCAGCAATAACGCCAGGGCTGGAAACACCATATATTTT.

In its sample, this clonotype was seen many times. The chain has TRBV28 and TRBJ2-7; 8 nucleotides align to TRBD2. The CDR3 is 14 amino acids. In germline, CDR1 is MDHEN, CDR2 SYDVKM. V gave up 1 base and J gave up 9 bases; unmatched junction bases: 8. In nucleotides, the CDR3 is TGTGCCAGCAGTTTATCGGGGGGGGACTTGGTGCAGTACGTC. It yields the protein CASSLSGGDLVQYV.

This clonotype was seen only a few times. The rearrangement uses TRBV19 and TRBJ1-5; unclear D gene. The CDR3 loop spans 20 amino acids. Deletions cut 4 bases from V and 0 bases from J, with 25 bases between. The V gene's germline CDR1 is LNHDA and CDR2 SQIVND (reference sequence). This CDR3 reads CASSRPAQTIGGYSNQPQHF. The CDR3 coding sequence is TGTGCCAGTAGTAGGCCCGCACAGACAATCGGCGGCTATAGCAATCAGCCCCAGCATTTT.

This clonotype has more than one count but fewer than ten. The rearrangement joins TRBV5-1 to TRBJ1-1, with 7 bases aligning to TRBD1. Germline V gene lookup returns CDR1 SGHRS and CDR2 YFSETQ. The CDR3 runs 16 residues. After removal of 0 bases from V and 0 bases from J, the junction contained 5 bases not matched to a gene. CDR3 region: CASSLEGADMNTEAFF. CDR3 DNA: TGCGCCAGCAGCTTGGAGGGGGCAGACATGAACACTGAAGCTTTCTTT.

This clonotype was observed many times. The chain links TRBV7-2 to TRBJ1-2; TRBD1 is a possible D gene (6 bases). This CDR3 contains 16 residues. Germline V gene sequence: CDR1 SGHTA, CDR2 FQGNSA. The V end was cut by 5 bases, the J end by 5 bases, with 21 bases between. CDR3 region: CASSPGGGRTEYGYTF. The CDR3, as DNA: TGTGCCAGCAGCCCCGGGGGAGGGCGGACAGAATATGGCTACACCTTC.

As DNA, the CDR3 is TGTGCCAGCAGCCTCGGTAGCGGGAGGTCCAGGAATGAGCAGTTCTTC. It encodes CASSLGSGRSRNEQFF. The gene calls are TRBV7-2 and TRBJ2-1; 10 bases map to TRBD2. V lost 5 bases and J lost 7; bases outside the gene matches: 11. Germline values: CDR1 SGHTA, CDR2 FQGNSA. The CDR3 covers 16 residues.

This clonotype was seen more than once but under ten times. This chain connects TRBV28 to TRBJ1-1; D remains ambiguous. This CDR3 has 15 amino acids. The germline V and J ends were trimmed by 10 bases and 0 bases, with 18 bases remaining between them. Germline V gene lookup returns CDR1 MDHEN and CDR2 SYDVKM. The CDR3 sequence is CATTRRLGMNTEAFF. CDR3 DNA sequence: TGTGCCACCACTCGACGGCTGGGGATGAACACTGAAGCTTTCTTT.

The chain combines TRBV6-1 with TRBJ2-3, with D unclear. V was pared by 6 bases and J by 2 bases, with 15 bases between. The CDR3 extends over 15 amino acids. Germline-derived CDR1 and CDR2 are MNHNS and SASEGT. CDR3 residues: CASRPTVAPTDTQYF. The CDR3 DNA sequence: TGTGCCAGCAGACCCACAGTCGCCCCCACAGATACGCAGTATTTT.

V gene TRBV19 combines with J gene TRBJ1-1; D is undetermined. There are 14 residues in the CDR3. CDR1 and CDR2 (germline): LNHDA, SQIVND (reference sequence). V lost 4 bases and J 6 bases, leaving 15 bases between the germline ends. The CDR3 DNA is TGTGCCAGTAGTAAACTTGCCAATGGGGCTGAAGCTTTCTTT. Translation: CASSKLANGAEAFF.

This clonotype was counted a few times. V usage is TRBV6-1 and J usage is TRBJ2-5; D gene uncertain. Trimming pared 5 bases from V and 7 bases from J, leaving 8 bases between. Germline values: CDR1 MNHNS, CDR2 SASEGT. The CDR3 has 11 residues. In nucleotides, the CDR3 is TGTGCCAGCAGTTCCTTGGCGACCCAGTACTTC. Amino acid sequence: CASSSLATQYF.

V gene TRBV28 combines with J gene TRBJ2-5; 7 bases map to TRBD1. Germline V lookup: CDR1 MDHEN, CDR2 SYDVKM. The CDR3 totals 15 residues. V was clipped by 3 bases and J by 4 bases; unmatched bases: 8. The CDR3 DNA follows: TGTGCCAGCAGTTTTCTTAATGGGGACAGAGAGACCCAGTACTTC. It codes for CASSFLNGDRETQYF.

This clonotype has a handful of counts. J is TRBJ2-3 and V is TRBV11-2; D is possibly TRBD1 or TRBD2 (6 bases each). The germline V gene has CDR1 SGHAT and CDR2 FQNNGV. The CDR3 is 15 amino acids. With 2 bases removed from V and 2 bases from J, the gap between germline ends came to 11 bases. CDR3 nucleotide sequence: TGTGCCAGCAGCTTATGGGGGGCCCCCACAGATACGCAGTATTTT. This gives the protein CASSLWGAPTDTQYF.

In this sample, this clonotype turned up a few times. V is TRBV12-3 or TRBV12-4 and J is TRBJ1-2, with a weak D call TRBD1 (5 bases). CDR3 size: 15 residues. V gave up 6 bases and J gave up 0 bases, with 14 bases separating them. CDR3 loop: CASRAWDGTNYGYTF. The CDR3 nucleotides are TGTGCCAGCAGGGCCTGGGACGGAACTAACTATGGCTACACCTTC.

This clonotype appeared a few times. This chain links TRBV12-3 or TRBV12-4 with TRBJ1-2; D remains ambiguous. The CDR3 sequence is 14 residues long. Between the trimmed V and J ends, which lost 0 bases and 0 bases, there was a span of 5 bases. The DNA for the CDR3 is TGTGCCAGCAGTTTAGCCTTGTCTAACTATGGCTACACCTTC. The encoded protein is CASSLALSNYGYTF.

The chain joins TRBV12-3 or TRBV12-4 to TRBJ1-2, with TRBD1 identical over 7 bases. The CDR3 is 15 amino acids. Losses at the gene ends were 3 bases for V and 2 bases for J; bases not matched to a gene: 6. In DNA, the CDR3 is TGTGCCAGCAGTTTCGGCCGGGACAGAAACTATGGCTACACCTTC. Translation gives CASSFGRDRNYGYTF.

This chain joins TRBV20-1 and TRBJ1-1; D is unresolved. Looked up from germline, CDR1 is DFQATT and CDR2 is SNEGSKA (reference sequence). V lost 4 bases, J lost 0 bases, and 6 bases lay in between. CDR3 length: 12 amino acids. CDR3 DNA: TGCAGTGCTACACTGCTGAACACTGAAGCTTTCTTT. Its translation: CSATLLNTEAFF.

This clonotype was found a few times. This chain joins TRBV7-6 and TRBJ1-5; 8 positions match TRBD1. CDR1 and CDR2 from the germline V gene are SGHVS and FNYEAQ. V was pared by 6 bases and J by 4 bases, with 11 bases of the junction left unmatched. The CDR3 sequence is 16 residues long. The chain's CDR3 is CASSSPTGEGNQPQHF. CDR3 nucleotides: TGTGCCAGCAGTTCTCCGACAGGGGAGGGGAATCAGCCCCAGCATTTT.

This clonotype was observed at least ten times. This rearrangement joins TRBV20-1 to TRBJ2-7; D is perhaps TRBD2 (5 bases). Trimming stripped 1 base from V and 7 bases from J, with 11 bases between. Germline-derived CDR1 and CDR2 are DFQATT and SNEGSKA (reference sequence). The CDR3 spans 12 residues. The CDR3 bases are TGCAGTGCTAGAGGGCGGGTGGAGGAGCAGTACTTC. Encoded protein: CSARGRVEEQYF.

The sample holds a few counts of this clonotype. CDR3 nucleotides: TGTGCCAGCAGTGACGAGGCTAGCGGCTCCTACGAGCAGTACGTC. Protein product: CASSDEASGSYEQYV. This chain links TRBV11-2 with TRBJ2-7, with TRBD2 identical over 7 bases. The germline V gene encodes CDR1 SGHAT and CDR2 FQNNGV. Trimming at V came to 6 bases and at J to 0 bases, leaving 8 bases not matched to a gene. The CDR3 consists of 15 residues.

The chain has TRBV29-1 and TRBJ2-1; TRBD1 matches 8 bases. Germline CDR1 reads SQVTM; CDR2 reads ANQGSEA. With V trimmed by 1 base and J by 6 bases, 8 bases remained unmatched. The CDR3 loop spans 15 amino acids. CDR3 DNA sequence: TGCAGCGTTGAAGGGATTAGGACAGGGTTCAATGAGCAGTTCTTC. This sequence encodes CSVEGIRTGFNEQFF.

The sample holds many counts of this clonotype. The CDR3 sequence is CSARAPAVGAGEIQETQYF. DNA for the CDR3: TGCAGTGCTAGAGCGCCCGCTGTAGGAGCGGGAGAAATCCAAGAGACCCAGTACTTC. The rearrangement uses TRBV20-1 and TRBJ2-5, with 8 bases identical to TRBD2. Germline CDR1 DFQATT, CDR2 SNEGSKA (reference sequence). There are 19 residues in the CDR3. V shed 1 base and J 1 base; nucleotides not matched to a gene: 17.

As concerns this clonotype: A single base separates this from a much larger clone, so it may be a read error. The chain links TRBV12-3 or TRBV12-4 to TRBJ1-2; 8 nucleotides agree with TRBD1. V lost 2 bases to trimming and J lost 0 bases; unmatched junction nucleotides: 11. The CDR3 runs to 18 residues. CDR3 coding DNA: TGTGCCAGCAGTTTACTCTTCTGGACAGGGAAACCTAACTATGGCTACACCTTC. It codes for CASSLLFWTGKPNYGYTF.